A selection of T cell receptor beta chains follows, all from one sample in a study of CD8+CD57+ T cells in acquired aplastic anemia. MiXCR, applied by TCRdb to the reads, yields one record per CDR3 protein. The repertoire holds about 220,000 distinct CDR3 sequences, 30% to 40% seen once, with 1% to 1.3% in the top ten. The sample consisted of sorted CD4+, CD8+, or CD8+CD57+ T cells (not recorded which) from PBMCs. The receptors were gathered from a human donor in good health, serving as a control. Each CDR3 is given with its conserved first and last residue. D genes are given only for firm matches. Size is omitted from some rows. Given values are once, few, many or a class for expanded clones.

j_gene | abundance | d_gene | v_gene | CDR3nt | CDR3aa
TRBJ1-3 | many | NA | TRBV7-9 | TGTGCCAGCAGCTTAGTCAGCTCTGGAAACACCATATATTTT | CASSLVSSGNTIYF
TRBJ2-5 | NA | NA | TRBV20-1 | TGCAGTACTAGAGACTCATACCAAGAGACCCAGTACTTC | CSTRDSYQETQYF
TRBJ2-2 | many | NA | TRBV15 | TGTGCCACCAGCAGAGTAGGCAGGGGTGCCGGGGAGCTGTTTTTT | CATSRVGRGAGELFF
TRBJ2-7 | few | NA | TRBV12-3/TRBV12-4 | TGTGCCAGCAGCCGGCGTTTGAGCCAAGGATACGAGCAGTACTTC | CASSRRLSQGYEQYF
TRBJ1-2 | many | NA | TRBV10-3 | TGTGCCATCAGTGAGGCGGGACACAACTATGGCTACACCTTC | CAISEAGHNYGYTF
TRBJ2-5 | many | NA | TRBV20-1 | TGCAGTGCTAGAGATCGAAGGTTGGAGACCCAGTACTTC | CSARDRRLETQYF
TRBJ1-2 | NA | TRBD1 | TRBV5-1 | TGCGCCAGCAGCTCCCTGGTGACAGGGGGCGACTATGGCTACACCTTC | CASSSLVTGGDYGYTF
TRBJ1-1 | many | NA | TRBV7-9 | TGTGCCGCGGGGGGACTAAACACTGAAGCTTTCTTT | CAAGGLNTEAFF
TRBJ1-2 | few | NA | TRBV30 | TGTGCTCATACAAGGGGCAGTAACTATGGCTACACCTTC | CAHTRGSNYGYTF
TRBJ2-7 | many | NA | TRBV5-1 | TGCGCCAGCAGGCTTGGGGGGACCTCCTACGAGCAGTACTTC | CASRLGGTSYEQYF
TRBJ2-2 | few | TRBD2 | TRBV5-1 | TGCGCCAGCAGCCCGACTAGCGGAGATTGGACCGGGGAGCTGTTTTTT | CASSPTSGDWTGELFF
TRBJ1-2 | few | NA | TRBV25-1 | TGTGCCAGCAGTCAAGGTATTAGGAGCTACACCTTC | CASSQGIRSYTF
TRBJ2-5 | many | NA | TRBV7-2 | TGTGCCAGCAGCCCAAATACGGAGACCCAGTACTTC | CASSPNTETQYF
TRBJ1-1 | few | TRBD1 | TRBV4-1 | TGCGCCAGCAGCCATGCATCCGGGACAGGGACTGAAGCTTTCTTT | CASSHASGTGTEAFF
TRBJ1-2 | NA | NA | TRBV19 | TGTGCCAGTAGGGCGAGCGGGACAACTAACTATGGCTACACCTTC | CASRASGTTNYGYTF
TRBJ1-5 | NA | NA | TRBV2 | TGTGCCAGTCGATGGACAGAGACGGCGCCCCAGCATTTT | CASRWTETAPQHF
TRBJ2-1 | many | TRBD1 | TRBV20-1 | TGCAGTGCGGAGATGGGGACAGGGCCCTACAATGAGCAGTTCTTC | CSAEMGTGPYNEQFF
TRBJ2-5 | many | TRBD2 | TRBV5-1 | TGCGCCAGCAGCGGCGATAGCGGGGGGGCTAGTGAGACCCAGTACTTC | CASSGDSGGASETQYF